The clone carrying this T cell receptor beta chain appeared once. Here immunoSEQ multiplex PCR was the method, and the copy in TCRdb shows in-frame clones only, minus some. The table lists about 72,000 clones, more than 70% of them singletons. The data were taken from a study of neoadjuvant anti-PD-1 for oral cavity cancer. The CDR3 covers 14 residues. Trimming removed 6 bases from V and 5 bases from J; junction bases left unmatched: 8. Germline CDR1 is SGHDN and CDR2 is FVKESK. This clonotype was sampled from a person aged 35-79 years with oral cavity squamous cell carcinoma. This rearrangement joins TRBV14 to TRBJ2-7, with 9 nucleotides matching TRBD1. The sample in question was PBMCs, obtained before nivolumab (anti-PD-1) treatment. CDR3 sequence (DNA): TGTGCCAGCAGTCCCGGGACAGGGACTAACGAGCAGTACTTC. Translation: CASSPGTGTNEQYF.